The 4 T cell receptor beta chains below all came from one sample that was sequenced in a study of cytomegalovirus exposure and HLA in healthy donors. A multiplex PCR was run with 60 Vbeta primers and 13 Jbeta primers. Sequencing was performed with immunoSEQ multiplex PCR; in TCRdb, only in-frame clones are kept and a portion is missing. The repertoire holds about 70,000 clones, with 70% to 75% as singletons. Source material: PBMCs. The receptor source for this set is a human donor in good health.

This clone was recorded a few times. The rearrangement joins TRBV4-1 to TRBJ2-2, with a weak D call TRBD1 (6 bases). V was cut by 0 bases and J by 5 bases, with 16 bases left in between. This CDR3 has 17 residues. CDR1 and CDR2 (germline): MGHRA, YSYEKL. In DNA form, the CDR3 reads TGCGCCAGCAGCCAAGATTGGGGGCCAGAGAGGACCGGGGAGCTGTTTTTT. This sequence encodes CASSQDWGPERTGELFF.

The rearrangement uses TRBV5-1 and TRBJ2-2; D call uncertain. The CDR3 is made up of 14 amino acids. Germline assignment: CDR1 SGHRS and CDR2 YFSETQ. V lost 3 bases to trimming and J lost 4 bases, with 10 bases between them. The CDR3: CASSSTGSTGELFF. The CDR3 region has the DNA TGCGCCAGCAGCTCAACTGGTTCCACCGGGGAGCTGTTTTTT.

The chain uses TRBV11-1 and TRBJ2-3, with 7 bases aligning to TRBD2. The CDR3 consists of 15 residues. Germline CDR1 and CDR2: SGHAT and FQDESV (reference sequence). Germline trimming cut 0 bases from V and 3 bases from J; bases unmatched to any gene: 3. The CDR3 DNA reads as TGTGCCAGCAGCTTAGCTAGCGGGTTTACAGATACGCAGTATTTT. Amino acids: CASSLASGFTDTQYF.

The CDR3 sequence: CASSSGTYSNQPQHF. CDR3 coding DNA: TGTGCCAGCAGTTCAGGGACTTATAGCAATCAGCCCCAGCATTTT. The chain joins TRBV6-1 to TRBJ1-5, with D possibly TRBD1 on 5 matching bases. This CDR3 comprises 15 residues. Germline assignment: CDR1 MNHNS and CDR2 SASEGT. V lost 5 bases and J lost 0, with 11 bases in between.